A selection of T cell receptor beta chains follows, all from one sample in a study of T cell clones after liver transplantation. Repertoires were generated with immunoSEQ multiplex PCR, while TCRdb's copy carries only in-frame clones and drops some. This sample carries about 120,000 clones, around nine tenths of them seen once, and the ten largest clones take around 0.86%. The sample consisted of CD4+ T cells from blood, taken 12 months after liver transplant. Every receptor here comes from a human patient who received a liver transplant. Certain T cells may be donor cells from the graft. CDR3s include the opening cysteine and the closing phenylalanine or tryptophan. D genes are given only for firm matches. Clone sizes are given selectively: once, few, many, or a class where the clone is expanded.

J: TRBJ2-5
V: TRBV6-1
D: TRBD2
size: NA
CDR3: CASSKTSGSETQYF
DNA: TGTGCCAGCAGTAAGACTAGCGGGAGCGAGACCCAGTACTTC

J: TRBJ2-7
V: TRBV4-1
D: NA
size: NA
CDR3: CASSQGQLGSSYEQYF
DNA: TGCGCCAGCAGCCAAGGCCAGCTAGGGAGCTCCTACGAGCAGTACTTC

J: TRBJ1-2
V: TRBV11-3
D: TRBD1
size: NA
CDR3: CASSLTGLRTSSGYTF
DNA: TGTGCCAGCAGCTTGACAGGGCTTCGAACGTCCAGTGGCTACACCTTC

J: TRBJ1-1
V: TRBV14
D: NA
size: NA
CDR3: CASSLLSPGTEAFF
DNA: TGTGCCAGCAGCCTTCTTAGTCCGGGCACTGAAGCTTTCTTT

J: TRBJ2-1
V: TRBV10-3
D: NA
size: NA
CDR3: CAISQQGYEQFF
DNA: TGTGCCATCAGCCAGCAGGGGTACGAGCAGTTCTTC

J: TRBJ2-7
V: TRBV5-4
D: TRBD2
size: once
CDR3: CASHTSGRAHEQYF
DNA: TGTGCCAGCCACACTAGCGGGAGGGCCCACGAGCAGTACTTC

J: TRBJ2-3
V: TRBV10-3
D: TRBD2
size: NA
CDR3: CAISGTSGGTDTQYF
DNA: TGTGCCATCTCCGGGACTAGCGGGGGCACAGATACGCAGTATTTT

J: TRBJ1-1
V: TRBV19
D: NA
size: NA
CDR3: CASAGLQQGTEAFF
DNA: TGTGCCAGTGCCGGGCTCCAGCAGGGGACTGAAGCTTTCTTT

J: TRBJ2-6
V: TRBV7-6
D: NA
size: NA
CDR3: CASSLNVRRGFFSGANVLTF
DNA: TGTGCCAGCAGCTTAAATGTACGCCGGGGGTTTTTTTCTGGGGCCAACGTCCTGACTTTC

J: TRBJ1-4
V: TRBV15
D: NA
size: NA
CDR3: CATSVRGEKLFF
DNA: TGTGCCACCAGCGTGCGGGGAGAAAAACTGTTTTTT

J: TRBJ2-1
V: TRBV30
D: TRBD2
size: NA
CDR3: CAWSVGAGGLYNEQFF
DNA: TGTGCCTGGAGTGTAGGGGCGGGAGGGCTTTACAATGAGCAGTTCTTC

J: TRBJ1-1
V: TRBV11-3
D: NA
size: NA
CDR3: CASSLGQSSMEAFF
DNA: TGTGCCAGCAGCTTAGGACAGAGTTCGATGGAGGCTTTCTTT